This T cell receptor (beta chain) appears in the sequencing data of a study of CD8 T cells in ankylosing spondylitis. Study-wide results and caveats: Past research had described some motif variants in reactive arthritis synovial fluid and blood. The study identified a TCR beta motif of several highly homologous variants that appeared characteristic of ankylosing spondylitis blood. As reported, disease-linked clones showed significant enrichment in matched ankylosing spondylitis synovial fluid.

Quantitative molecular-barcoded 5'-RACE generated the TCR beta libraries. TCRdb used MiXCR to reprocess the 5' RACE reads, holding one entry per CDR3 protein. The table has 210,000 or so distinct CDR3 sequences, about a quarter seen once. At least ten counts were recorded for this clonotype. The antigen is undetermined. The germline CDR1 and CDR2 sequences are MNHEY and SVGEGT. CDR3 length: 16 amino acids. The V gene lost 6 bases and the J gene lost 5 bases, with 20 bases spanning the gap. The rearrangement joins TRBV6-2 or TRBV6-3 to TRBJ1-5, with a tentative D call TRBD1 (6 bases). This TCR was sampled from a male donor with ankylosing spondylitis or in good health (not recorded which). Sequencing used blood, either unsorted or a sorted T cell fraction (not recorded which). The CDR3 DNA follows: TGTGCCAGCAGGCCAACAGGGTCGGGGGCACATCAGCCCCAGCATTTT. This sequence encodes CASRPTGSGAHQPQHF.